This T cell receptor beta chain was identified in a study of cytomegalovirus exposure and HLA in healthy donors (dated by TCRdb to the late 2010s). General notes on the study: According to an earlier analysis of 587 of the donors, about 179 million T cells yielded over 90 million unique TCR beta sequences and approximately 280 Gb of sequence data. An early release that covered roughly 600 HLA-typed donors contained around 330 gigabases of sequencing data and around 85 million unique TCR sequences. Of the roughly 400 genotyped donors, over 65% fell in the genetic ancestry cluster associated with self-reported Caucasian donors. The study aimed to test whether cataloging public T cell receptors could reveal signatures of past pathogen exposure. The study used immunosequencing to profile the T cell repertoires of 666 subjects and linked those repertoires to cytomegalovirus serostatus. Besides the first cohort of approximately 670 subjects, a separate validation cohort made up of 120 different subjects was used. To predict cytomegalovirus infection status, the study brought together high-throughput TCR immunosequencing, statistical association of individual TCRs with disease status, and machine learning. In a later analysis, previously published TCR beta repertoires from about 670 donors were re-analyzed and high-resolution HLA genotyping was added so that TCR occurrence patterns could be studied. In the later analysis, no new phenotypic data were used to find candidate immune exposures; instead, reliance was placed on TCR beta sequences and their occurrence across donors. An earlier analysis of 450 to 750 of the donors used high-throughput TCR beta sequencing to judge whether each TCR beta V gene segment behaved as functional or pseudogenic. Donor age, sex, ethnicity and CMV serostatus were compiled together with the repertoire data. Genome-wide SNP genotypes for about 65% of the roughly 700 donors were used in a later genetic analysis, which treated that subset as a discovery cohort. Every discovery cohort repertoire had been produced on one sequencing platform. HLA typing covered class I and class II loci at four-digit resolution. Typing coverage varied by locus: roughly 629-640 donors for A, B, C, DRB1 and DQB1; approximately 500 for DQA1; more than 600 for DPA1; approximately 490 for DPB1. About five DR-DQ haplotypes were treated as single units for association and clustering because of strong linkage in the cohort. Across around 400 genotyped donors of the cohort, an average of approximately 240,000 unique TCR beta nucleotide sequences per donor were sequenced, and roughly a sixth of those sequences were non-productive.

The library was obtained by the immunoSEQ multiplex PCR assay. The multiplex PCR relied on a mix of 60 forward primers for TCR Vbeta segments and 13 reverse primers for TCR Jbeta segments. A multiplex PCR assay on genomic DNA amplified the CDR3 region of rearranged TCR beta genes. The amplified TCR beta libraries were sequenced on the Illumina HiSeq System as 87-base-pair reads. In the source study's methods: Across the roughly 640 repertoires, a later analysis counted tens of millions of unique TCR beta chains, 9.5 million to 12 million of which were shared by at least two donors. A nearest-neighbor algorithm error-corrected the raw reads and collapsed the reads into unique sequences, merging closely related sequences to remove PCR and sequencing errors. To assign V, D and J gene segments, CDR3 sequences were aligned to IMGT reference sequences. For a sequence to be retained, a match of at least six nucleotides to both a V gene segment and a J gene segment was required. A rearrangement was called productive if the CDR3 had no stop codons and remained in frame with V and J, and every other rearrangement was called non-productive. CDR3 was defined according to IMGT convention as the region running from the second conserved V-encoded cysteine to the conserved J-encoded phenylalanine. Sequences without an unambiguous match to a single V gene segment were excluded from the earlier analysis of about 640 of the donors. In an earlier analysis of several hundred of the donors, V segments were called functional above 56.7% productive rearrangements and were called segregating when the between-donor standard deviation exceeded 5%. To diagnose cytomegalovirus status from the catalog of TCR beta chain sequences, a statistical classification framework was built. V and J gene assignment, in a later analysis, came from comparing TCR nucleotide sequences with IMGT/GENE-DB human TR gene sequences. In a later analysis, CDR3 sequences and most-parsimonious VDJ recombination scenarios were assigned using the TCRdist pipeline. A later analysis defined each TCR beta chain by its CDR3 amino acid sequence plus V-gene family, and excluded reads lacking a unique V-gene family. As a way to deal with suspected cross-contamination and a sequencing artifact, a later analysis dropped 500 to 700 nucleotide sequences that were highly shared and had low generation probability. A later analysis calculated a clonal expansion index for each public chain from normalized within-repertoire ranks of inferred template counts. In a later analysis, generation probabilities were computed using a VDJ recombination model fitted to out-of-frame rearrangements, and the results were checked against IGoR. In a later analysis, hypergeometric tests were used to score TCR-TCR, TCR-HLA and TCR-CMV co-occurrence, with a repertoire-size bias correction applied to TCR pairs. To estimate false discovery rates, a later analysis permuted the HLA or CMV assignments 20 times. A later analysis grouped co-occurring TCRs with DBSCAN, adding TCRdist sequence similarity when clustering within HLA-allele-positive subsets. Co-occurrence clustering excluded repertoires with fewer than 30,000 or more than 120,000 public chains, plus five with anomalous nucleotide sharing. TCRdb retrieved this table from immuneACCESS and kept in-frame rearrangements only. Not all clones are present; in checked studies, unresolved V genes account for under half, and no reason is known for the remainder. The V and J calls and clone size were taken over from that table, and D and trimming were inferred from the DNA. The sample table lists about 160,000 clones, approximately 80% of them with a count of one. Approximately 4.5% of the sample lies in the top ten.

Findings and caveats that apply to the study as a whole: A few of the identified cytomegalovirus-associated TCR beta chains were confirmed in vitro to be specific for cytomegalovirus antigens. Because counts were too low, seventeen rarely observed V segments, including chromosome 9 orphons, were excluded from the earlier analysis of a few hundred of the donors. Some IMGT-functional V segments, including TRBV6-2 and TRBV6-3, could not be told apart with the 87-base-pair reads, so those segments were excluded. In an earlier analysis of around 600 of the donors, most TCR beta V segments appeared in productive rearrangements about 87% or about 30% of the time, broadly matching IMGT annotations. A group of highly shared sequence variants was considered likely to be a technical artifact of the sequencing pipeline. According to a later genetic analysis, donors in an Asian-associated ancestry cluster had fewer N-insertions in productive TCRs than the roughly 670-donor mean. A further reported finding was that TCR beta sequences accurately predicted the HLA-A and HLA-B alleles for most subjects in the first cohort. While some public TCRs were present in many individuals, most TCR sequences turned up only very rarely across donors. In a later analysis, several top co-occurrence clusters were reported to appear linked to parvovirus B19, influenza, CMV and Epstein-Barr virus. Roughly uniform sequencing depth across donors was assumed in presence/absence analyses, although this assumption may not hold. When HLA alleles, especially DR and DQ, strongly co-occurred, attributing TCR associations to individual alleles was difficult. V-gene and J-gene trimming of TCR beta chains was associated with a missense DCLRE1C variant in a later genetic analysis, and the association was replicated in an independent cohort. In the study, 150 to 200 TCR beta chains were listed as associated with cytomegalovirus. Correlated functional status among segregating V segments might reflect linkage disequilibrium, but an unknown experimental factor could not be ruled out. The only immune exposure information available for the cohort was CMV serostatus. Because HLA typing was unavailable for some donors at each locus, only the typed subset was used in association tests. Compared with equally common non-associated chains, HLA-associated TCR beta chains in a later analysis were more clonally expanded and had lower generation probabilities. The cohort was sequenced for TCR beta chains only, and without alpha or paired-chain data the features that could be detected were limited. A later analysis found that most CMV-associated TCR beta chains appeared HLA-restricted, with HLA associations seemingly driven largely by CMV exposure. The classifier was reported to diagnose cytomegalovirus status with high specificity and sensitivity in both the original and validation cohorts. In a later analysis, the rate of TCR association differed among HLA loci, with DRB1 alleles having the most associated TCRs and HLA-C alleles having the fewest. In a later analysis, some 17,000 TCR beta sequences were associated with specific HLA alleles at a false discovery rate of 0.05. According to the authors, the approach could potentially be generalized to other disease states and immunological phenotypes.

As regards this clone: Its antigen remains undetermined. It has no much larger one-base neighbor in the sample; base qualities were not kept.

In total, roughly 670 healthy bone marrow donors made up the cohort. Cohort members were all nominally healthy when sampled, although unrecorded immune exposures were likely present. The donor was CMV seronegative and belonged to the group of around 350 seronegative cohort members. Each donor provided a peripheral blood sample, and peripheral blood mononuclear cells were used for TCR beta sequencing. Genomic DNA extraction from the blood cell samples was performed with the Qiagen DNeasy Blood Extraction Kit. The germline V gene provides CDR1 SGHVS and CDR2 FNYEAQ. Ends trimmed: V by 5 bases, J by 8 bases; bases unmatched to a gene: 6. Reading from cysteine to phenylalanine, the CDR3 counts 13 amino acids. Only the CDR3 DNA is retained, 39 bases long and in frame from the first base.

The sequence was collected from a young man in good health and CMV-seronegative. Sequenced sample: PBMCs. The sequence joins TRBV7-6 to TRBJ1-1, with 9 bases in between that match TRBD1. The CDR3 region has the sequence CASSLGGQGEAFF. The nucleotide sequence reads TGTGCCAGCAGCCTCGGAGGACAGGGGGAAGCTTTCTTT. Beyond the CDR3, the reference TRBV7-6 and TRBJ1-1 genes provide the residues; the full variable domain reads: GAGVSQSPRYKVTKRGQDVALRCDPISGHVSLYWYRQALGQGPEFLTYFNYEAQQDKSGLPNDRFSAERPEGSISTLTIQRTEQRDSAMYRCASSLGGQGEAFFGQGTRLTVV.